Each of the 11 T cell receptor beta chains below was sequenced from the same sample in a study of CD8 T cells in ankylosing spondylitis. Using its own MiXCR run on the 5' RACE reads, TCRdb lists one record per CDR3 protein. The table includes roughly 230,000 distinct CDR3 sequences, 15% to 20% detected once. Sequenced material: blood, either unsorted or a sorted T cell fraction (not recorded which). These TCRs come from a male donor with ankylosing spondylitis or in good health (not recorded which).

The gene calls are TRBV28 and TRBJ1-2; 7 bases match TRBD1. Germline-derived CDR1 and CDR2 are MDHEN and SYDVKM. With V trimmed by 8 bases and J by 0 bases, 9 bases remained unmatched. The CDR3 has 15 amino acids. The CDR3 sequence: CASGGQQLANYGYTF. For the CDR3, the DNA is TGTGCCAGCGGGGGACAGCAATTAGCTAACTATGGCTACACCTTC.

This clonotype showed up just a few times. This chain connects TRBV4-3 to TRBJ2-6, with 10 nucleotides matching TRBD1. The J segment lost 0 bases and the V segment lost 0 bases, leaving 2 bases of the junction unmatched. The germline gives CDR1 LGHNA, CDR2 YSLEER. The CDR3 spans 18 residues. The CDR3, as DNA: TGCGCCAGCAGCCAAGACTGGACAGGGGGCTCTGGGGCCAACGTCCTGACTTTC. Amino acid sequence: CASSQDWTGGSGANVLTF.

V is TRBV29-1 and J is TRBJ2-1; TRBD2 matches at 7 bases. This CDR3 comprises 16 residues. The germline gives CDR1 SQVTM, CDR2 ANQGSEA. The trim removed 4 bases at V and 3 bases at J, leaving 12 bases unmatched. CDR3 amino acids: CSVVGSGIRIYNEQFF. The DNA for the CDR3 is TGCAGCGTTGTTGGGAGCGGGATACGGATCTACAATGAGCAGTTCTTC.

This clonotype came up many times. CDR3 protein: CASTLPVTGDIDEQYF. The DNA of the CDR3 is TGTGCCAGCACCCTACCAGTGACAGGGGACATCGACGAGCAGTACTTC. The chain employs TRBV6-1 and TRBJ2-7; 8 nucleotides agree with TRBD1. Germline loops: CDR1 MNHNS, CDR2 SASEGT. The V gene end was trimmed by 7 bases and the J gene end by 5 bases; junction bases not matched to a gene: 16. The CDR3 length is 16 residues.

The genes are TRBV7-3 and TRBJ2-2, with TRBD2 matching over 7 bases. CDR3 length: 15 amino acids. V lost 4 bases and J lost 5; bases outside the gene matches: 7. Looked up from germline, CDR1 is SGHTA and CDR2 is FQGTGA. CDR3 nucleotides: TGTGCCAGCAGCTCCCTGGGGGGGGGTACCGGGGAGCTGTTTTTT. It codes for CASSSLGGGTGELFF.

DNA for the CDR3: TGCGCCAGCAGCCCCTGGACAGCAACTAATGAAAAACTGTTTTTT. As protein: CASSPWTATNEKLFF. The chain carries TRBV5-1 and TRBJ1-4, with D possibly being TRBD1 (6 bases). This CDR3 comprises 15 residues. The germline V gene encodes CDR1 SGHRS and CDR2 YFSETQ. Trimming pared 4 bases from V and 0 bases from J, leaving 10 bases between.

The chain combines TRBV20-1 with TRBJ2-6; 11 positions match TRBD2. The CDR3 covers 18 residues. Trimming cost V 0 bases and J 1 base; bases outside gene matches: 5. CDR1 and CDR2 from the germline V gene are DFQATT and SNEGSKA (reference sequence). CDR3 in amino acids: CSARDLLAGVSGANVLTF. In DNA, the CDR3 is TGCAGTGCTAGAGATCTACTAGCGGGAGTGTCTGGGGCCAACGTCCTGACTTTC.

The chain couples TRBV5-5 to TRBJ2-4, with TRBD1 identical over 7 bases. Looked up from germline, CDR1 is SGHKS and CDR2 is YYEKEE (reference sequence). The CDR3 runs 18 residues. V trimming: 2 bases; J trimming: 5 bases; junction bases outside the gene matches: 16. The CDR3 reads CASSLIPPGDSGQNIQYF. The CDR3 coding sequence is TGTGCCAGCAGCTTAATTCCGCCTGGGGACAGTGGACAAAACATTCAGTACTTC.

The chain employs TRBV18 and TRBJ2-7, with D possibly being TRBD1 (5 bases). The CDR3 extends over 14 amino acids. Looked up from germline, CDR1 is KGHSH and CDR2 is LQKENI. With 4 bases removed from V and 0 bases from J, the gap between germline ends came to 10 bases. This CDR3 reads CASSLSDNSYEQYF. DNA of the CDR3: TGTGCCAGCTCACTATCGGACAACTCCTACGAGCAGTACTTC.

This clonotype came up a few times. This rearrangement joins TRBV28 to TRBJ2-2; 9 bases line up with TRBD1. J gave up 4 bases and V 6 bases, and 9 bases lay outside the gene matches. Germline V gene sequence: CDR1 MDHEN, CDR2 SYDVKM. The CDR3 runs to 16 residues. CDR3 sequence: CASRYGQGMATGELFF. Here the CDR3 DNA reads TGTGCCAGCAGGTACGGACAGGGGATGGCCACCGGGGAGCTGTTTTTT.

This clonotype was picked up many times. The rearrangement links TRBV30 to TRBJ2-2; no definite D call. The CDR3 spans 15 residues. Germline CDR1 GTSNPN, CDR2 SVGIG (reference sequence). Trimming stripped 4 bases from V and 6 bases from J, with 18 bases between. This chain's CDR3 is CAWTSPLGLAGELFF. The CDR3 coding sequence is TGTGCCTGGACCTCTCCCTTAGGGCTGGCCGGGGAGCTGTTTTTT.